The T cell receptor beta chain described here comes from a study of CD8 T cells in ankylosing spondylitis. Study results and caveats: Seemingly characteristic of ankylosing spondylitis blood was a TCR beta motif consisting of several highly homologous variants. Clones linked to disease, bearing a CD8+ phenotype, were relatively rare in peripheral blood.

Only a few counts were recorded for this clonotype. The antigen is undetermined. The CDR3 runs to 13 residues. Trimming removed 5 bases from V and 3 bases from J, with 8 bases in between. Per the germline V gene, CDR1 is SGHDN and CDR2 is FVKESK. TCRdb re-analysed the 5' RACE reads in MiXCR, keeping a single row per CDR3 protein. The sample has approximately 350,000 distinct CDR3 sequences; over 12% are singletons. The specimen sequenced was blood, either unsorted or a sorted T cell fraction (not recorded which). The genes are TRBV14 and TRBJ1-3; D may be TRBD1 (5 bases). The source is a male donor with ankylosing spondylitis or in good health (not recorded which). In DNA, the CDR3 is TGTGCCAGCAGCAAACAGGATGGAAACACCATATATTTT. Translation gives CASSKQDGNTIYF.